A single sample gave rise to the 31 T cell receptor beta chains below, sequenced in a study of OX40 agonist ivuxolimab in advanced cancers. Only in-frame clones appear in the TCRdb table, and some are missing; sequencing was by immunoSEQ multiplex PCR. The table includes some 80,000 clones, just over 90% detected once. This sample comprised CD4+ or CD8+ T cells sorted from blood, obtained in a trial of the OX40 agonist ivuxolimab. These receptors all come from an adult with an advanced solid tumor such as melanoma, head and neck, liver or kidney cancer.

The chain is built from TRBV6-5 and TRBJ1-5, with D possibly being TRBD1 (5 bases). This CDR3 comprises 13 residues. Germline V gene lookup returns CDR1 MNHEY and CDR2 SVGAGI. V was pared by 7 bases and J by 5 bases, with 12 bases between. The CDR3: CASKFDSYQPQHF. The CDR3 region has the DNA TGTGCCAGCAAATTCGACAGTTATCAGCCCCAGCATTTT.

The chain combines TRBV27 with TRBJ2-6; a possible D gene is TRBD1 (5 bases). V was clipped by 3 bases and J by 2 bases, with 8 bases between them. The CDR3 totals 15 residues. CDR1 and CDR2 from the germline V gene are MNHEY and SMNVEV (reference sequence). The CDR3 DNA follows: TGTGCCAGCAGTTTCTTAGGGGCTGGGGCCAACGTCCTGACTTTC. Protein sequence: CASSFLGAGANVLTF.

CDR3 sequence (DNA): TGTGCCAGCACGGGAGATGGAAATGAGCAGTTCTTC. Translation gives CASTGDGNEQFF. The genes are TRBV11-3 and TRBJ2-1, with a possible D match to TRBD2 (6 bases). CDR3 size: 12 residues. Trimming removed 7 bases from V and 7 bases from J, with 11 bases in between. Germline V gives CDR1 SGHNT, CDR2 YENEEA.

The rearrangement uses TRBV15 and TRBJ2-6; the D is unclear. The germline V gene encodes CDR1 LNHNV and CDR2 YYDKDF (reference sequence). V was clipped by 4 bases and J by 4 bases, with 14 bases between them. CDR3 size: 16 residues. In nucleotides, the CDR3 is TGTGCCACCAGCAATCGAGTCGCAACCGGGGCCAACGTCCTGACTTTC. Its protein is CATSNRVATGANVLTF.

The chain is built from TRBV5-6 and TRBJ2-5, with TRBD2 as a possible D gene (5 bases). Looked up from germline, CDR1 is SGHDT and CDR2 is YYEEEE. CDR3 size: 16 residues. The germline V and J ends were trimmed by 1 base and 5 bases, with 18 bases remaining between them. In nucleotides, the CDR3 is TGTGCCAGCAGCTTGACCCTCGAGGGAGCTTGGGAGACCCAGTACTTC. As protein: CASSLTLEGAWETQYF. The complete variable domain, with remaining parts taken from reference TRBV5-6 and TRBJ2-5, reads DAGVTQSPTHLIKTRGQQVTLRCSPKSGHDTVSWYQQALGQGPQFIFQYYEEEERQRGNFPDRFSGHQFPNYSSELNVNALLLGDSALYLCASSLTLEGAWETQYFGPGTRLLVL.

V gene TRBV10-3 combines with J gene TRBJ2-3, with 9 nucleotides matching TRBD1. Trimming took 11 bases from V and 6 from J; bases not matched to a gene: 12. The CDR3 covers 14 residues. Per the germline V gene, CDR1 is ENHRY and CDR2 is SYGVKD. This chain's CDR3 is CALRSGTGSDTQYF. The DNA of the CDR3 is TGTGCCCTGCGTTCCGGGACAGGGTCCGATACGCAGTATTTT.

The table lists this clone with a count of one. V and J are TRBV6-6 and TRBJ2-1; TRBD1 or TRBD2 may be the D gene (5 bases each). The germline V and J ends were trimmed by 8 bases and 8 bases, with 19 bases remaining between them. Germline values: CDR1 MNHNY, CDR2 SVGAGI (reference sequence). The CDR3 sequence is 14 residues long. CDR3: CASGGRGRGHEQFF. The CDR3 nucleotides are TGTGCCAGCGGGGGTAGGGGTAGGGGTCATGAGCAGTTCTTC.

The sample holds a few counts of this clone. The chain has TRBV30 and TRBJ1-5; 8 bases agree with TRBD1. V lost 4 bases to trimming and J lost 7 bases; unmatched junction nucleotides: 9. From germline, CDR1 is GTSNPN and CDR2 SVGIG (reference sequence). This CDR3 has 14 residues. The chain's CDR3 is CAWTKDRAGQPQHF. The CDR3 DNA is TGTGCCTGGACCAAGGACAGGGCAGGGCAGCCCCAGCATTTT.

The CDR3 loop reads CASSLRSQRSSYEQYF. DNA of the CDR3: TGTGCCAGCAGCTTAAGGTCCCAGCGGAGTTCCTACGAGCAGTACTTC. V usage is TRBV11-2 and J usage is TRBJ2-7; maybe TRBD2 (5 bases). The CDR3 is 16 residues long. Germline CDR1 reads SGHAT; CDR2 reads FQNNGV. V lost 2 bases to trimming and J lost 1 base, with 15 bases between them.

The V gene is TRBV7-8, the J gene TRBJ2-6; D gene uncertain. Germline V gives CDR1 SGHVS, CDR2 FQNEAQ. The CDR3 is 16 amino acids. V was clipped by 5 bases and J by 2 bases, with 13 bases between them. This CDR3 reads CASSPARFPGANVLTF. In DNA, the CDR3 is TGTGCCAGCAGCCCCGCCAGGTTCCCTGGGGCCAACGTCCTGACTTTC. Drawing the rest from reference TRBV7-8 and TRBJ2-6, the complete variable domain is GAGVSQSPRYKVAKRGQDVALRCDPISGHVSLFWYQQALGQGPEFLTYFQNEAQLDKSGLPSDRFFAERPEGSVSTLKIQRTQQEDSAVYLCASSPARFPGANVLTFGAGSRLTVL.

The chain recombines TRBV30 with TRBJ2-1; no clear D gene. The CDR3 covers 14 residues. CDR1 GTSNPN and CDR2 SVGIG come from the germline V gene (reference sequence). V was pared by 0 bases and J by 2 bases, with 8 bases between. The chain's CDR3 is CAWSVSRAYNEQFF. The CDR3 DNA sequence: TGTGCCTGGAGTGTTTCGAGAGCCTACAATGAGCAGTTCTTC.

This clone was recorded once. The chain uses TRBV18 and TRBJ2-3, with D unresolved. Germline CDR1 is KGHSH and CDR2 is LQKENI. Trimming took 5 bases from V and 4 from J, leaving 7 bases between them. The CDR3 extends over 12 amino acids. CDR3 residues: CASSSLPDTQYF. The DNA of the CDR3 is TGTGCCAGCTCATCACTGCCAGATACGCAGTATTTT.

This clone was seen only once. This chain uses TRBV5-4 with TRBJ2-5; 8 bases are a match to TRBD2. V dropped 1 base and J dropped 2; count of bases not matched to a gene: 1. Germline CDR1 and CDR2: SGHNT and YYREEE (reference sequence). The CDR3 sequence is 14 residues long. The CDR3 coding sequence is TGTGCCAGCAGCTTGACTAGCGGTCAAGAGACCCAGTACTTC. Encoded protein: CASSLTSGQETQYF. Full variable domain (remainder filled in from reference TRBV5-4 and TRBJ2-5): ETGVTQSPTHLIKTRGQQVTLRCSSQSGHNTVSWYQQALGQGPQFIFQYYREEENGRGNFPPRFSGLQFPNYSSELNVNALELDDSALYLCASSLTSGQETQYFGPGTRLLVL.

The gene calls are TRBV14 and TRBJ2-3; D ambiguous. Germline V gives CDR1 SGHDN, CDR2 FVKESK. The CDR3 consists of 14 residues. V lost 3 bases to trimming and J lost 5 bases, with 12 bases between them. Here the CDR3 reads CASSQFSGLDTQYF. DNA of the CDR3: TGTGCCAGCAGCCAGTTCTCCGGGTTAGATACGCAGTATTTT.

The chain has TRBV12-2 and TRBJ2-1. TRBV12-2 is a pseudogene. The CDR3 length is 16 residues. This chain's CDR3 is CASRLSRRSSYNEQFF. For the CDR3, the DNA is TGTGCAAGTCGCTTAAGCAGAAGAAGCTCCTACAATGAGCAGTTCTTC.

This sequence joins TRBV7-6 and TRBJ2-5; D gene unclear. V lost 5 bases to trimming and J lost 5 bases, with 6 bases between them. CDR1 is SGHVS and CDR2 is FNYEAQ in the germline V gene. The CDR3 runs to 11 residues. In DNA, the CDR3 is TGTGCCAGCAGCCAAAGGGAGACCCAGTACTTC. This translates into CASSQRETQYF. The full variable domain, in which reference TRBV7-6 and TRBJ2-5 provide the parts outside the CDR3, is GAGVSQSPRYKVTKRGQDVALRCDPISGHVSLYWYRQALGQGPEFLTYFNYEAQQDKSGLPNDRFSAERPEGSISTLTIQRTEQRDSAMYRCASSQRETQYFGPGTRLLVL.

The rearrangement joins TRBV27 to TRBJ2-7, with TRBD2 identical over 8 bases. CDR3 size: 18 residues. The J segment lost 6 bases and the V segment lost 5 bases, leaving 21 bases of the junction unmatched. From germline, CDR1 is MNHEY and CDR2 SMNVEV (reference sequence). CDR3 sequence: CASSPRIAPAGVTVEQYF. As DNA, the CDR3 is TGTGCCAGCAGTCCCCGAATTGCCCCAGCGGGAGTTACCGTCGAGCAGTACTTC.

The CDR3 loop is CASSLLVGSHGYTF. DNA of the CDR3: TGTGCCAGCAGTTTATTAGTGGGTTCTCATGGCTACACCTTC. The rearrangement joins TRBV28 to TRBJ1-2; no firm D call. The length of the CDR3 is 14 residues. Germline assignment: CDR1 MDHEN and CDR2 SYDVKM. The V end was cut by 1 base, the J end by 6 bases, with 12 bases between.

This clone was recorded only once. The gene calls are TRBV7-2 and TRBJ2-2; either TRBD1 or TRBD2 may fit D (5 bases each). CDR3 size: 14 residues. The germline V gene encodes CDR1 SGHTA and CDR2 FQGNSA. V was clipped by 2 bases and J by 7 bases, with 11 bases between them. The CDR3: CASSLHGGIGELFF. CDR3 DNA: TGTGCCAGCAGCTTACATGGGGGAATCGGGGAGCTGTTTTTT. The whole variable domain, remainder taken from reference TRBV7-2 and TRBJ2-2, is GAGVSQSPSNKVTEKGKDVELRCDPISGHTALYWYRQSLGQGLEFLIYFQGNSAPDKSGLPSDRFSAERTGGSVSTLTIQRTQQEDSAVYLCASSLHGGIGELFFGEGSRLTVL.

The rearrangement joins TRBV5-8 to TRBJ2-7; 15 nucleotides agree with TRBD2. Germline assignment: CDR1 SGHTS and CDR2 YDEGEE. After removal of 5 bases from V and 4 bases from J, the junction contained 7 bases not matched to a gene. This CDR3 is 16 amino acids long. CDR3 residues: CASRFWGLAGGYEQYF. CDR3 coding DNA: TGTGCCAGCAGGTTCTGGGGACTAGCGGGAGGTTACGAGCAGTACTTC.

This chain uses TRBV28 with TRBJ2-7; 8 positions match TRBD1. Unmatched junction bases numbered 6, after V lost 4 bases and J lost 1 base. This CDR3 contains 15 residues. Looked up from germline, CDR1 is MDHEN and CDR2 is SYDVKM. The CDR3 DNA follows: TGTGCCAGCAGTTCGGGACAGGAGGTTTCCTACGAGCAGTACTTC. Protein sequence: CASSSGQEVSYEQYF.

The chain employs TRBV5-1 and TRBJ2-7; D is uncertain. Trimming left V 4 bases short and J 3 bases short, with 8 bases between. Germline loops: CDR1 SGHRS, CDR2 YFSETQ. The length of the CDR3 is 12 residues. The CDR3 DNA sequence: TGCGCCAGCAGCCGTGACGACTACGAGCAGTACTTC. It specifies CASSRDDYEQYF.

The chain recombines TRBV20-1 with TRBJ2-7; either TRBD1 or TRBD2 may fit D (6 bases each). CDR1 and CDR2 from the germline V gene are DFQATT and SNEGSKA (reference sequence). CDR3 size: 11 residues. Written as DNA, the CDR3 is TGCAGCGGCCGAGGGGGAGGCGAGCAGTACTTC. Residues: CSGRGGGEQYF.

V usage is TRBV20-1 and J usage is TRBJ1-1; the D gene is possibly TRBD1 (5 bases). Germline loops: CDR1 DFQATT, CDR2 SNEGSKA (reference sequence). The CDR3 totals 11 residues. V dropped 3 bases and J dropped 6 bases, with 8 bases sitting between them. The CDR3 is CSASGAAEAFF. CDR3 nucleotides: TGCAGTGCTAGTGGGGCAGCTGAAGCTTTCTTT.

This clone has more than one count but fewer than ten. The chain has TRBV15 and TRBJ2-5; TRBD2 aligns across 8 bases. Germline values: CDR1 LNHNV, CDR2 YYDKDF (reference sequence). This CDR3 region has 14 residues. J lost 4 bases, V lost 3 bases, and 4 bases had no gene match. This CDR3 reads CATSSREGPETQYF. The CDR3 DNA reads TGTGCCACCAGCAGTCGGGAGGGCCCAGAGACCCAGTACTTC.

This clone has only one observation. The chain links TRBV7-2 to TRBJ2-4; 11 positions agree with TRBD1. Germline V lookup: CDR1 SGHTA, CDR2 FQGNSA. With 5 bases clipped from V and 7 bases from J, the junction kept 10 bases outside the gene matches. The CDR3 is 16 amino acids. The CDR3 here is CASSPPRGQGENIQYF. The DNA of the CDR3 is TGTGCCAGCAGCCCCCCTAGGGGACAGGGGGAGAACATTCAGTACTTC.

This sequence joins TRBV11-3 and TRBJ2-1; 7 nucleotides match TRBD2. Germline V gene sequence: CDR1 SGHNT, CDR2 YENEEA. The CDR3 is made up of 15 amino acids. V was pared by 3 bases and J by 7 bases, with 9 bases of the junction left unmatched. The CDR3 DNA reads as TGTGCCAGCAGCTTTCAATCGGGGGGTCTGAATGAGCAGTTCTTC. Its protein product is CASSFQSGGLNEQFF.

V gene TRBV7-3 combines with J gene TRBJ1-1; the D gene is possibly TRBD1 (6 bases). This CDR3 is 15 amino acids long. Trimming stripped 1 base from V and 5 bases from J, with 14 bases between. Germline lookup yields CDR1 SGHTA and CDR2 FQGTGA. In nucleotides, the CDR3 is TGTGCCAGCAGCTTAATCCACGGGGGCGGAACTGAAGCTTTCTTT. The encoded protein is CASSLIHGGGTEAFF. The full variable domain, rest sourced from reference TRBV7-3 and TRBJ1-1, is GAGVSQTPSNKVTEKGKYVELRCDPISGHTALYWYRQSLGQGPEFLIYFQGTGAADDSGLPNDRFFAVRPEGSVSTLKIQRTERGDSAVYLCASSLIHGGGTEAFFGQGTRLTVV.

This clone was seen once. The rearrangement links TRBV30 to TRBJ2-7, with 12 bases aligning to TRBD2. Germline trimming cut 2 bases from V and 3 bases from J; bases unmatched to any gene: 8. The CDR3 is 16 amino acids. The germline V gene encodes CDR1 GTSNPN and CDR2 SVGIG (reference sequence). CDR3: CAWSRIRTSGNYEQYF. Here the CDR3 DNA reads TGTGCCTGGAGTCGAATCCGGACTAGCGGGAACTACGAGCAGTACTTC.

V and J are TRBV4-2 and TRBJ2-5; a possible D gene is TRBD2 (7 bases). V lost 3 bases to trimming and J lost 6 bases, with 20 bases between them. This CDR3 has 16 residues. Germline V gene lookup returns CDR1 LGHNA and CDR2 YNFKEQ. DNA for the CDR3: TGTGCCAGCAGCCATGCTGGGAGGGGGTATGAGAAGACCCAGTACTTC. It specifies CASSHAGRGYEKTQYF.

In this sample, this clone turned up once. The chain couples TRBV9 to TRBJ2-5; 9 positions match TRBD1. The CDR3 loop spans 17 amino acids. CDR1 is SGDLS and CDR2 is YYNGEE in the germline V gene. The V and J ends lost 0 bases and 2 bases, in that order; junction bases with no gene match: 8. CDR3 DNA: TGTGCCAGCAGCGTAGGGCCCTCGACAGGGGGGCAAGAGACCCAGTACTTC. This codes for CASSVGPSTGGQETQYF.